Listed below are T cell receptor beta chains from one sample, sequenced in a study of cytomegalovirus exposure and HLA in healthy donors. Method: immunoSEQ multiplex PCR; TCRdb's copy keeps in-frame clones and lacks some. The data include over 45,000 clones; the top ten clones carry around 2.2%. The source material was PBMCs. The receptors here all came from a woman aged 40-49 years in good health and CMV-seronegative. Each CDR3 is given with its conserved first and last residue. The D gene is left open where the match is weak.

d_gene: TRBD1
j_gene: TRBJ2-3
v_gene: TRBV9
CDR3nt: TGTGCCAGCAGCACCGGGACAGGGAGCACAGATACGCAGTATTTT
CDR3aa: CASSTGTGSTDTQYF

d_gene: NA
j_gene: TRBJ2-7
v_gene: TRBV7-2
CDR3nt: TGTGCCAGCAGCACCCCCAGGACAGCAGCCTACGAGCAGTACTTC
CDR3aa: CASSTPRTAAYEQYF

d_gene: NA
j_gene: TRBJ1-5
v_gene: TRBV30
CDR3nt: TGTGCCTGGAGTGAGGCGACGGGAGGGCAGCCCCAGCATTTT
CDR3aa: CAWSEATGGQPQHF

d_gene: NA
j_gene: TRBJ2-3
v_gene: TRBV10-3
CDR3nt: TGTGCCACTGTTAGCACAGATACGCAGTATTTT
CDR3aa: CATVSTDTQYF

d_gene: TRBD1
j_gene: TRBJ2-7
v_gene: TRBV18
CDR3nt: TGTGCCAGCTCACCAGACAGGGTCTACGAGCAGTACTTC
CDR3aa: CASSPDRVYEQYF

d_gene: NA
j_gene: TRBJ1-2
v_gene: TRBV4-1
CDR3nt: TGCGCCAGCAGCCAAGCCGGGTCCTCGGGCTACACCTTC
CDR3aa: CASSQAGSSGYTF

d_gene: NA
j_gene: TRBJ1-1
v_gene: TRBV4-3
CDR3nt: TGCGCCAGCAGCCAAGCTGGGAGGAACACTGAAGCTTTCTTT
CDR3aa: CASSQAGRNTEAFF

d_gene: TRBD2
j_gene: TRBJ2-1
v_gene: TRBV7-9
CDR3nt: TGTGCCAGCAGCTTAGCAGGTGCTAGCGGGAGGGACAATGAGCAGTTCTTC
CDR3aa: CASSLAGASGRDNEQFF

d_gene: NA
j_gene: TRBJ1-2
v_gene: TRBV5-1
CDR3nt: TGCGCCAGCAGCTTACAGACAGGAGCTAACTATGGCTACACCTTC
CDR3aa: CASSLQTGANYGYTF

d_gene: NA
j_gene: TRBJ1-3
v_gene: TRBV5-1
CDR3nt: TGCGCCAGCAGCTTGGCAGGGACTTTGGGGGGAAACACCATATATTTT
CDR3aa: CASSLAGTLGGNTIYF

d_gene: NA
j_gene: TRBJ1-1
v_gene: TRBV18
CDR3nt: TGTGCCAGCTCACCAGACAGATTTCCGAACACTGAAGCTTTCTTT
CDR3aa: CASSPDRFPNTEAFF

d_gene: NA
j_gene: TRBJ2-7
v_gene: TRBV6-1
CDR3nt: TGTGCCAGCGCCGCCCCAGGGTACGGCACCTACGAGCAGTACTTC
CDR3aa: CASAAPGYGTYEQYF

d_gene: TRBD1
j_gene: TRBJ1-1
v_gene: TRBV19
CDR3nt: TGTGCCTCCGTCGGGGGGGACAGGGGGCGCGACACTGAAGCTTTCTTT
CDR3aa: CASVGGDRGRDTEAFF

d_gene: TRBD2
j_gene: TRBJ2-2
v_gene: TRBV4-2
CDR3nt: TGTGCCAGCAGCCAAAACTCGGGGGGGCCCAACACCGGGGAGCTGTTTTTT
CDR3aa: CASSQNSGGPNTGELFF

d_gene: NA
j_gene: TRBJ2-7
v_gene: TRBV29-1
CDR3nt: TGCAGCATTACAGGGGAGGCCTACGAGCAGTACTTC
CDR3aa: CSITGEAYEQYF

d_gene: TRBD1
j_gene: TRBJ1-1
v_gene: TRBV2
CDR3nt: TGTGCCAGCAGTATACGACAGGGCAACTTGAACACTGAAGCTTTCTTT
CDR3aa: CASSIRQGNLNTEAFF

d_gene: NA
j_gene: TRBJ2-7
v_gene: TRBV9
CDR3nt: TGTGCCAGCAGCCCTCACTCTAGCGACTCCTACGAGCAGTACTTC
CDR3aa: CASSPHSSDSYEQYF

d_gene: NA
j_gene: TRBJ2-7
v_gene: TRBV6-5
CDR3nt: TGTGCCAGCAGTTACTCGACTAGTTCCTACGAGCAGTACTTC
CDR3aa: CASSYSTSSYEQYF

d_gene: TRBD1
j_gene: TRBJ1-2
v_gene: TRBV9
CDR3nt: TGTGCCAGCAGCGTGACAGGGGGCGACTATGGCTACACCTTC
CDR3aa: CASSVTGGDYGYTF

d_gene: NA
j_gene: TRBJ2-1
v_gene: TRBV5-1
CDR3nt: TGCGCCAGCAGCTTCAACACGATGTCCCGCCTGGATGAGCAGTTCTTC
CDR3aa: CASSFNTMSRLDEQFF

d_gene: TRBD1
j_gene: TRBJ1-2
v_gene: TRBV11-3
CDR3nt: TGTGCCACCTCCGGGACAGGACCTAGGGATGGCTACACCTTC
CDR3aa: CATSGTGPRDGYTF

d_gene: TRBD2
j_gene: TRBJ2-3
v_gene: TRBV5-1
CDR3nt: TGCGCCAGCAGCGGACTAGCGGGAGGGACTTACACAGATACGCAGTATTTT
CDR3aa: CASSGLAGGTYTDTQYF

d_gene: NA
j_gene: TRBJ2-3
v_gene: TRBV5-4
CDR3nt: TGTGCCAGCAGCCACCACAGGGTTTCAGATACGCAGTATTTT
CDR3aa: CASSHHRVSDTQYF

d_gene: NA
j_gene: TRBJ2-1
v_gene: TRBV27
CDR3nt: TGTGCCAGCAGTCCGCTTCCGGGCCGAGGGAGACATATCGATGAGCAGTTCTTC
CDR3aa: CASSPLPGRGRHIDEQFF

d_gene: NA
j_gene: TRBJ1-1
v_gene: TRBV28
CDR3nt: TGTGCCAGCAGTTTGCACTCGGGGGGCCGCACTGAAGCTTTCTTT
CDR3aa: CASSLHSGGRTEAFF

d_gene: NA
j_gene: TRBJ1-2
v_gene: TRBV5-1
CDR3nt: TGCGCCAGCAGCTTGTTGACAGATTCTTATGGCTACACCTTC
CDR3aa: CASSLLTDSYGYTF

d_gene: TRBD2
j_gene: TRBJ2-5
v_gene: TRBV7-3
CDR3nt: TGTGCCAGCAGCCCAGGGGGGACTAGCCGGGAGACCCAGTACTTC
CDR3aa: CASSPGGTSRETQYF

d_gene: TRBD1
j_gene: TRBJ1-5
v_gene: TRBV4-1
CDR3nt: TGCGCCAGCAGCCCTTGGACAGGAGTCAGCAATCAGCCCCAGCATTTT
CDR3aa: CASSPWTGVSNQPQHF

d_gene: NA
j_gene: TRBJ2-7
v_gene: TRBV19
CDR3nt: TGTGCCAGTAGTATAGCCGGGGCCTACGAGCAGTACTTC
CDR3aa: CASSIAGAYEQYF

d_gene: TRBD2
j_gene: TRBJ2-1
v_gene: TRBV6-4
CDR3nt: TGTGCCAGCCAAGATAGCGGGGGGGACGGTGAGCAGTTCTTC
CDR3aa: CASQDSGGDGEQFF

d_gene: NA
j_gene: TRBJ2-5
v_gene: TRBV6-6
CDR3nt: TGTGCCAGCAGCCCTAGAACCGACGAAGAGACCCAGTACTTC
CDR3aa: CASSPRTDEETQYF

d_gene: TRBD2
j_gene: TRBJ2-7
v_gene: TRBV19
CDR3nt: TGTGCCAGTAGGTACAGCGGGGGGCTTACCTACGAGCAGTACTTC
CDR3aa: CASRYSGGLTYEQYF

d_gene: TRBD2
j_gene: TRBJ2-1
v_gene: TRBV6-5
CDR3nt: TGTGCCAGCAGTTGGACTAGCGGGAGGTCCTACAATGAGCAGTTCTTC
CDR3aa: CASSWTSGRSYNEQFF

d_gene: TRBD2
j_gene: TRBJ2-7
v_gene: TRBV6-5
CDR3nt: TGTGCTACAAAATCTGGGCGGGAGTACGAGCAGTACTTC
CDR3aa: CATKSGREYEQYF

d_gene: NA
j_gene: TRBJ1-3
v_gene: TRBV30
CDR3nt: TGTGCCTGGAGTAGAGGGATCGGAAACACCATATATTTT
CDR3aa: CAWSRGIGNTIYF

d_gene: NA
j_gene: TRBJ2-1
v_gene: TRBV20-1
CDR3nt: TGCAGTGCCCCTACAGTCAATGAGCAGTTCTTC
CDR3aa: CSAPTVNEQFF

d_gene: NA
j_gene: TRBJ2-1
v_gene: TRBV18
CDR3nt: TGTGCCAGCTCACGACTTGGGGGGACGTACGAGCAGTTCTTC
CDR3aa: CASSRLGGTYEQFF

d_gene: NA
j_gene: TRBJ1-2
v_gene: TRBV7-8
CDR3nt: TGTGCCAGCAGCTTAGATGGAGATTATGGCTACACCTTC
CDR3aa: CASSLDGDYGYTF

d_gene: TRBD2
j_gene: TRBJ2-1
v_gene: TRBV28
CDR3nt: TGTGCCAGCAGCCCGCTAGCGGGAAACAGTGAGCAGTTCTTC
CDR3aa: CASSPLAGNSEQFF

d_gene: NA
j_gene: TRBJ2-1
v_gene: TRBV5-1
CDR3nt: TGCGCCAGCAGCTTGAGTCAGTATGAGCAGTTCTTC
CDR3aa: CASSLSQYEQFF

d_gene: TRBD2
j_gene: TRBJ2-1
v_gene: TRBV19
CDR3nt: TGTGCCAGTAGTATAGGAGGAGGGAGGGATGAGCAGTTCTTC
CDR3aa: CASSIGGGRDEQFF

d_gene: TRBD1
j_gene: TRBJ1-1
v_gene: TRBV23-1
CDR3nt: TGCGCCAGCATTTCCACCGGGACAGGGGTCGCTGAAGCTTTCTTT
CDR3aa: CASISTGTGVAEAFF

d_gene: NA
j_gene: TRBJ2-3
v_gene: TRBV5-1
CDR3nt: TGCGCCAGCAGCAGGGACTTAAGTACAGATACGCAGTATTTT
CDR3aa: CASSRDLSTDTQYF